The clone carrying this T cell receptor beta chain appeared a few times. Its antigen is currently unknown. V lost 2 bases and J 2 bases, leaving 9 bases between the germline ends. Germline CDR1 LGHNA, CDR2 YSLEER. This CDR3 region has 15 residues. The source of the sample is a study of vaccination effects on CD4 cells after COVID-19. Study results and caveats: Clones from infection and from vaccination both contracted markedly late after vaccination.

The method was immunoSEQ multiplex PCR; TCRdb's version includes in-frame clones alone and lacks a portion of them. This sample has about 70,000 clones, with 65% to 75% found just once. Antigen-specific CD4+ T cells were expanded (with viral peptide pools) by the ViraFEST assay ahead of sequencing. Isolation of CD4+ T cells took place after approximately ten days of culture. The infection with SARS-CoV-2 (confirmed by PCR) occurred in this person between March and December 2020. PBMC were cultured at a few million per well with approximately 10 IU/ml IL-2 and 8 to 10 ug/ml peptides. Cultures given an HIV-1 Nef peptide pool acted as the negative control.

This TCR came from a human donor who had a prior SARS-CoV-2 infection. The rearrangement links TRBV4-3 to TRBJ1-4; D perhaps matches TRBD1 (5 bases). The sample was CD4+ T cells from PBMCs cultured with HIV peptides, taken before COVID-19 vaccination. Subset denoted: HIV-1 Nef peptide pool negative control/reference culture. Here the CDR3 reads CASSQYGGTNEKLFF. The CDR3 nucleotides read TGCGCCAGCAGCCAATATGGGGGGACTAATGAAAAACTGTTTTTT.